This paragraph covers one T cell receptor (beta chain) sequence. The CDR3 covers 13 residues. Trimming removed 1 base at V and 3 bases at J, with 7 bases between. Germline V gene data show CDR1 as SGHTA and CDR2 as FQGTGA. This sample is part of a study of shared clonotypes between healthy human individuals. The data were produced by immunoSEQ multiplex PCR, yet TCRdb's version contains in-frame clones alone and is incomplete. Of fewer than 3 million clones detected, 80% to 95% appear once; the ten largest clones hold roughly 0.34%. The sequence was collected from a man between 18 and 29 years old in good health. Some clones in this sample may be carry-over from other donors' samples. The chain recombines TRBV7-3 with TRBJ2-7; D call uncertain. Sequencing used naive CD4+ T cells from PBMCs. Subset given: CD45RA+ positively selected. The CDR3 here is CASSLILIYEQYF. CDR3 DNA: TGTGCCAGCAGCTTAATCCTCATCTACGAGCAGTACTTC.